This note documents a single TCR beta chain sequence. Its antigen remains unknown. The record originates from a study of cytomegalovirus exposure and HLA in healthy donors. Findings of the study overall: Per a prior analysis, the majority of TCR beta V segments were productive roughly 87% or roughly 30% of the time.

Amplification used 60 Vbeta primers and 13 Jbeta primers. Generated by immunoSEQ multiplex PCR, the TCRdb table keeps only in-frame clones and is missing some. The data hold roughly 87,000 clones, with about 85% observed a single time. This TCR was recovered from a woman aged 40 to 50 in good health and CMV-seropositive. Source material: PBMCs.

In nucleotides, the CDR3 is TGTGCCAGCAGTTTACGCCCGGCCGGGGGGTATGGCTACACCTTC. It yields the protein CASSLRPAGGYGYTF. This chain connects TRBV27 to TRBJ1-2; maybe TRBD1 (5 bases). The CDR3 has 15 residues. Germline lookup yields CDR1 MNHEY and CDR2 SMNVEV (reference sequence). Deletions cut 2 bases from V and 5 bases from J, with 15 bases between.